These 16 T cell receptor beta chains came from one sample sequenced in a study of Graves' ophthalmopathy and Graves' hyperthyroidism. From RNA, the CDR3 regions of TCR beta chains were amplified and sequenced. The authors performed first-round RT-PCR with HTBI primers and then a second-round multiplex PCR. TCRdb analysed the multiplex PCR reads with MiXCR anew, one entry per CDR3 protein. The sample lists 900,000 to 1,200,000 distinct CDR3 sequences; 36% were seen once. Sequencing was done on a sample of peripheral blood or thyroid tissue (not recorded which). These receptors were taken from an adult man with Graves' hyperthyroidism.

This clonotype has just a few counts. At one end, the junction sequence differs from germline, possibly due to a read error. This rearrangement joins TRBV10-2 to TRBJ2-7; D ambiguous. Germline V gene sequence: CDR1 WSHSY, CDR2 SAAADI. This CDR3 contains 12 residues. The CDR3 region is CASSSRIYEQYF. The CDR3 DNA sequence: TGTGCCAGCAGTAGTCGAATCTACGAGCAGTACTTC.

The chain combines TRBV4-1 with TRBJ2-7; 9 bases match TRBD1. Germline trimming cut 0 bases from V and 7 bases from J; bases unmatched to any gene: 7. This CDR3 region has 15 residues. Germline V lookup: CDR1 MGHRA, CDR2 YSYEKL. CDR3 sequence: CASSQEGQGGKEQYF. The CDR3 coding sequence is TGCGCCAGCAGCCAAGAGGGACAGGGTGGTAAAGAGCAGTACTTC.

This clonotype was observed a handful of times. The V call is TRBV28, the J call TRBJ2-7; 8 bases fit TRBD2. The length of the CDR3 is 11 residues. Germline loops: CDR1 MDHEN, CDR2 SYDVKM. V gave up 9 bases and J gave up 7 bases; unmatched junction bases: 5. Written as DNA, the CDR3 is TGTGCCAGTAGCGGGATAGGGGAGCAGTACTTC. It codes for CASSGIGEQYF.

The chain has TRBV24-1 and TRBJ2-3; TRBD1 is a possible D gene (5 bases). The length of the CDR3 is 13 residues. Germline V gene sequence: CDR1 KGHDR, CDR2 SFDVKD. V lost 4 bases, J lost 9 bases, and 13 bases lay in between. CDR3 sequence (DNA): TGTGCCACCAGTGACCACGACAGCTCAACGCAGTATTTT. It yields the protein CATSDHDSSTQYF.

This clonotype appeared a few times. The chain links TRBV20-1 to TRBJ2-7; 12 bases map to TRBD2. From germline, CDR1 is DFQATT and CDR2 SNEGSKA (reference sequence). V dropped 6 bases and J dropped 4; count of bases not matched to a gene: 13. The CDR3 covers 16 residues. CDR3 nucleotide sequence: TGCAGTGCCCCAGGCCCGCTAGCGGGGGGGCTATACGAGCAGTACTTC. Amino acids: CSAPGPLAGGLYEQYF.

This chain connects TRBV5-1 to TRBJ2-7; the D gene is possibly TRBD1 (5 bases). Trimming cost V 0 bases and J 3 bases, with 13 bases left between them. Germline CDR1 and CDR2: SGHRS and YFSETQ. This CDR3 region has 15 residues. CDR3 protein: CASSLASDRIYEQYF. The CDR3 DNA reads as TGCGCCAGCAGCTTGGCATCCGACAGAATCTACGAGCAGTACTTC. The full variable domain, completed using reference TRBV5-1 and TRBJ2-7, is KAGVTQTPRYLIKTRGQQVTLSCSPISGHRSVSWYQQTPGQGLQFLFEYFSETQRNKGNFPGRFSGRQFSNSRSEMNVSTLELGDSALYLCASSLASDRIYEQYFGPGTRLTVT.

In this sample, this clonotype turned up many times. The rearrangement joins TRBV19 to TRBJ2-6; 7 bases fit TRBD1. With V trimmed by 7 bases and J by 0 bases, 9 bases remained unmatched. The CDR3 contains 17 residues. Germline CDR1 is LNHDA and CDR2 is SQIVND (reference sequence). The CDR3 here is CASTMGTVSSGANVLTF. In nucleotides, the CDR3 is TGTGCCAGTACCATGGGGACAGTGAGCTCTGGGGCCAACGTCCTGACTTTC.

The rearrangement joins TRBV29-1 to TRBJ2-6; D possibly corresponds to TRBD1 (6 bases). Germline V gives CDR1 SQVTM, CDR2 ANQGSEA. The CDR3 is 15 amino acids. V lost 8 bases and J 0 bases, leaving 14 bases between the germline ends. CDR3 bases: TGCAGCACCCGGGACACCATCTCTGGGGCCAACGTCCTGACTTTC. Its protein is CSTRDTISGANVLTF.

A remark on this clonotype: It may be a read error: a sequence one base away is much more abundant. This chain connects TRBV11-2 to TRBJ1-6; D not resolved. This CDR3 region has 12 residues. Trimming stripped 5 bases from V and 10 bases from J, with 9 bases between. Germline CDR1 reads SGHAT; CDR2 reads FQNNGV. This CDR3 reads CASSRVGSPLHF. The CDR3 region has the DNA TGTGCCAGCAGCAGGGTTGGCTCACCCCTCCACTTT.

This clonotype appeared once. The V and J genes are TRBV10-3 and TRBJ1-6; D gene uncertain. Trimming pared 6 bases from V and 6 bases from J, leaving 9 bases between. This CDR3 has 13 residues. Germline CDR1 is ENHRY and CDR2 is SYGVKD. CDR3 coding DNA: TGTGCCATCAGGTCCGGAACTAATTCACCCCTCCACTTT. This encodes CAIRSGTNSPLHF.

This clonotype was counted ten times or more. The rearrangement uses TRBV2 and TRBJ1-1; possible D gene TRBD1, 6 bases. This CDR3 is built from 12 residues. CDR1 is SNHLY and CDR2 is FYNNEI in the germline V gene. V was trimmed by 6 bases and J by 3 bases, leaving 8 bases between them. For the CDR3, the DNA is TGTGCCAGCAGCACAGGGTACACTGAAGCTTTCTTT. The encoded protein is CASSTGYTEAFF.

By proportion, this clonotype is medium-sized. This rearrangement joins TRBV10-2 to TRBJ1-5; no clear D gene. The CDR3 contains 13 residues. Germline V CDR1 and CDR2: WSHSY, SAAADI. The ends were cut back, 4 bases at V and 4 bases at J, with 8 bases in the middle. The CDR3 sequence: CASSGAENQPQHF. DNA of the CDR3: TGCGCCAGCAGTGGGGCGGAAAATCAGCCCCAGCATTTT.

This clonotype was observed a handful of times. V gene TRBV30 combines with J gene TRBJ2-7; TRBD2 aligns across 8 bases. Per germline, CDR1 GTSNPN and CDR2 SVGIG (reference sequence). The CDR3 has 13 residues. V was pared by 4 bases and J by 1 base, with 3 bases of the junction left unmatched. The CDR3 sequence: CAWTAGGSYEQYF. CDR3 nucleotides: TGTGCCTGGACGGCGGGGGGATCCTACGAGCAGTACTTC.

This chain's CDR3 is CASSGGWADPYEQYF. CDR3 DNA: TGTGCCAGCAGTGGGGGGTGGGCCGACCCCTACGAGCAGTACTTC. The chain uses TRBV9 and TRBJ2-7, with D perhaps TRBD2 (6 bases). The CDR3 totals 15 residues. V was shortened by 5 bases and J by 2 bases, with 17 bases between the two germline ends. The V gene's germline CDR1 is SGDLS and CDR2 YYNGEE.

The rearrangement uses TRBV5-1 and TRBJ2-2; D is undetermined. Trimming shortened V by 2 bases and J by 5 bases, and 16 bases separated the two germline ends. The CDR3 extends over 16 amino acids. Looked up from germline, CDR1 is SGHRS and CDR2 is YFSETQ. As DNA, the CDR3 is TGCGCCAGCAGCTTTTCTATAGGAGAAGATACCGGGGAGCTGTTTTTT. It specifies CASSFSIGEDTGELFF.

This clonotype has at least ten counts. V gene TRBV9 combines with J gene TRBJ1-2; no reliable D call. The length of the CDR3 is 14 residues. V was cut by 3 bases and J by 2 bases, with 11 bases left in between. The V gene's germline CDR1 is SGDLS and CDR2 YYNGEE. The CDR3 loop is CASSGVARNYGYTF. The CDR3 bases are TGTGCCAGCAGCGGCGTGGCAAGGAACTATGGCTACACCTTC.